One and the same sample provided the 26 T cell receptor beta chains below, sequenced in a study of response to subunit inactivated influenza vaccine. TCRdb independently ran MiXCR on the RT-PCR reads; one entry per CDR3 protein. The repertoire has some 570,000 distinct CDR3 sequences, about 11% of them found once; the top ten carry approximately 11%. A further study also used this sample, focusing on T cells expressing NK-cell markers. As that report states: TCR beta libraries carry UMIs added by 5'RACE template switching.

The material was PBMCs from blood, obtained on the day of vaccination. These receptors all come from a man aged 50-59 years who received an inactivated influenza vaccine.

This clonotype was recorded a few times. V and J are TRBV20-1 and TRBJ2-3; possibly TRBD2 for D (6 bases). The germline gives CDR1 DFQATT, CDR2 SNEGSKA (reference sequence). This CDR3 contains 15 residues. Trimming cost V 1 base and J 3 bases, with 14 bases left between them. The CDR3 DNA reads TGCAGTGCTAGAGCCCGGGACTCTGGAACAGATACGCAGTATTTT. It translates to CSARARDSGTDTQYF.

This clonotype was seen repeatedly, ten times or more. The junction does not match germline at one end; this may be a read error. In DNA, the CDR3 is TGTGCCAGCAGCCAAGGTCAGACTAATTCACCCCTCCACTTT. Translating it yields CASSQGQTNSPLHF. The chain combines TRBV4-3 with TRBJ1-6; D is uncertain. Per the germline V gene, CDR1 is LGHNA and CDR2 is YSLEER. There are 14 residues in the CDR3.

The sample holds a few counts of this clonotype. J is TRBJ2-1 and V is TRBV28; 9 positions match TRBD2. The CDR3 length is 21 residues. The ends lost 2 bases at V and 0 bases at J; junction bases unmatched: 17. CDR1 MDHEN and CDR2 SYDVKM come from the germline V gene. CDR3 sequence: CASSLISPWASGTSSYNEQFF. CDR3 sequence (DNA): TGTGCCAGCAGTTTAATCTCACCTTGGGCTAGCGGGACGAGCTCCTACAATGAGCAGTTCTTC.

This clonotype was observed a handful of times. V gene TRBV7-6 combines with J gene TRBJ2-7; D is perhaps TRBD2 (6 bases). Between the trimmed V and J ends, which lost 5 bases and 2 bases, there was a span of 10 bases. The V gene's germline CDR1 is SGHVS and CDR2 FNYEAQ. The CDR3 spans 13 residues. In nucleotides, the CDR3 is TGTGCCAGCAGCCCCGGGACTCCCTACGAGCAGTACTTC. Translated: CASSPGTPYEQYF.

The rearrangement joins TRBV4-3 to TRBJ1-4, with a possible D match to TRBD1 (6 bases). CDR1 and CDR2 from the germline V gene are LGHNA and YSLEER. V was cut by 6 bases and J by 5 bases, with 13 bases left in between. This CDR3 contains 14 residues. For the CDR3, the DNA is TGCGCCAGCAGTCAGGGGTTAAAGAATGAAAAACTGTTTTTT. It translates to CASSQGLKNEKLFF.

The chain links TRBV7-8 to TRBJ2-7, with 10 positions matching TRBD1. CDR3 length equals 13 residues. Trimming removed 9 bases from V and 3 bases from J; junction bases left unmatched: 5. Looked up from germline, CDR1 is SGHVS and CDR2 is FQNEAQ. The CDR3: CASGTGAIYEQYF. DNA for the CDR3: TGTGCCAGTGGGACAGGGGCCATCTACGAGCAGTACTTC. The whole variable domain, remainder taken from reference TRBV7-8 and TRBJ2-7, is GAGVSQSPRYKVAKRGQDVALRCDPISGHVSLFWYQQALGQGPEFLTYFQNEAQLDKSGLPSDRFFAERPEGSVSTLKIQRTQQEDSAVYLCASGTGAIYEQYFGPGTRLTVT.

This clonotype was picked up a small number of times. The J gene is TRBJ2-3, the V gene TRBV27; TRBD2 might be the D (5 bases). There are 18 residues in the CDR3. The V and J ends lost 5 bases and 0 bases respectively, with 21 bases between them. Germline V lookup: CDR1 MNHEY, CDR2 SMNVEV (reference sequence). The CDR3 is CASSLGPLATSSTDTQYF. The DNA for the CDR3 is TGTGCCAGCAGTCTAGGACCCCTAGCCACCTCTAGCACAGATACGCAGTATTTT.

The V call is TRBV5-1, the J call TRBJ2-7, with a tentative D call TRBD1 (5 bases). V lost 3 bases and J 5 bases, leaving 15 bases between the germline ends. The CDR3 consists of 14 residues. Germline V gene data show CDR1 as SGHRS and CDR2 as YFSETQ. In DNA form, the CDR3 reads TGCGCCAGCAGCTCCCCCTCCCAGGGCGACGAGCAGTACTTC. Translation: CASSSPSQGDEQYF.

The genes are TRBV7-2 and TRBJ2-2; tentative D call: TRBD1 (5 bases). V shed 0 bases and J shed 7 bases, with 12 bases lying between them. This CDR3 spans 15 amino acids. The V gene's germline CDR1 is SGHTA and CDR2 FQGNSA. CDR3 loop: CASSLAGVSGGELFF. In DNA form, the CDR3 reads TGTGCCAGCAGCTTAGCAGGGGTTTCAGGCGGGGAGCTGTTTTTT.

The chain is built from TRBV3-1 and TRBJ2-2; possibly TRBD2 for D (5 bases). Trimming took off 3 bases at V and 13 bases at J, with 18 bases between the two ends. Germline CDR1 and CDR2: LGHDT and YNNKEL (reference sequence). This CDR3 is built from 14 residues. The CDR3 DNA is TGTGCCAGCAGCCAGGACGTGACGGGATATTCGCTGTTTTTT. The encoded protein is CASSQDVTGYSLFF.

This clonotype was found many times. V is TRBV27 and J is TRBJ2-3, with 8 positions matching TRBD1. After removal of 5 bases from V and 6 bases from J, the junction contained 13 bases not matched to a gene. Germline lookup yields CDR1 MNHEY and CDR2 SMNVEV (reference sequence). This CDR3 is 16 amino acids long. CDR3 loop: CASSLGLTGGSDTQYF. The CDR3 region has the DNA TGTGCCAGCAGTCTCGGGCTAACAGGGGGGAGTGATACGCAGTATTTT.

This clonotype was seen only a few times. This chain joins TRBV5-1 and TRBJ2-5; D ambiguous. V was clipped by 4 bases and J by 2 bases, with 9 bases between them. This CDR3 spans 13 amino acids. Germline-derived CDR1 and CDR2 are SGHRS and YFSETQ. This CDR3 is CASSVGSQETQYF. DNA for the CDR3: TGCGCCAGCAGCGTGGGTTCTCAAGAGACCCAGTACTTC.

This chain uses TRBV7-9 with TRBJ2-1; 14 bases map to TRBD2. Germline CDR1 and CDR2: SEHNR and FQNEAQ (reference sequence). The CDR3 spans 17 residues. V lost 1 base and J lost 4; bases outside the gene matches: 3. The CDR3 sequence is CASSLEGLAGEYNEQFF. CDR3 in DNA: TGTGCCAGCAGCTTAGAGGGACTAGCGGGGGAATACAATGAGCAGTTCTTC.

This clonotype was observed a few times. V gene TRBV2 combines with J gene TRBJ2-2; D possibly corresponds to TRBD2 (5 bases). The V end was cut by 7 bases, the J end by 6 bases, with 12 bases between. CDR1 and CDR2 (germline): SNHLY, FYNNEI. The CDR3 spans 13 residues. The CDR3 protein is CASTQEDPGELFF. The CDR3 nucleotides read TGTGCCAGCACCCAGGAGGATCCCGGGGAGCTGTTTTTT.

The rearrangement uses TRBV6-2 or TRBV6-3 and TRBJ2-5; the D gene is possibly TRBD2 (6 bases). CDR3 size: 14 residues. The V gene's germline CDR1 is MNHEY and CDR2 SVGEGT. The V and J ends lost 7 bases and 8 bases respectively, with 20 bases between them. DNA for the CDR3: TGTGCCAGCAATATCGGGACTGGGAAGAGAACCCAGTACTTC. Translating gives CASNIGTGKRTQYF.

V is TRBV9 and J is TRBJ2-7; D assignment may be TRBD1 or TRBD2 (6 bases each). Germline CDR1 is SGDLS and CDR2 is YYNGEE. The CDR3 covers 15 residues. Trimming stripped 0 bases from V and 5 bases from J, with 15 bases between. CDR3 DNA sequence: TGTGCCAGCAGCGTAGAAATTGGGGGGCCGGACGAGCAGTACTTC. This codes for CASSVEIGGPDEQYF.

This clonotype came up a few times. The V call is TRBV9, the J call TRBJ2-7; D remains unclear. The V and J ends lost 0 bases and 5 bases respectively, with 6 bases between them. Germline V lookup: CDR1 SGDLS, CDR2 YYNGEE. This CDR3 contains 12 residues. The CDR3 nucleotides are TGTGCCAGCAGCGTAGGGCCTCACGAGCAGTACTTC. It specifies CASSVGPHEQYF.

In nucleotides, the CDR3 is TGTGCCAGCAGCTTAGATCTAGGAATCTACGAGCAGTACTTC. This codes for CASSLDLGIYEQYF. The chain combines TRBV7-2 with TRBJ2-7; D uncertain. The CDR3 totals 14 residues. V was clipped by 1 base and J by 3 bases, with 10 bases between them. CDR1 is SGHTA, CDR2 FQGNSA, per germline.

This rearrangement joins TRBV28 to TRBJ2-1; 10 bases are a match to TRBD1. The CDR3 contains 15 residues. With V trimmed by 2 bases and J by 6 bases, 4 bases remained unmatched. CDR1 MDHEN and CDR2 SYDVKM come from the germline V gene. The chain's CDR3 is CASSLMGQGFNEQFF. CDR3 DNA: TGTGCCAGCAGTTTAATGGGACAGGGGTTCAATGAGCAGTTCTTC.

V usage is TRBV7-8 and J usage is TRBJ2-1; D not certain. V was pared by 5 bases and J by 9 bases, with 14 bases between. Germline CDR1 and CDR2: SGHVS and FQNEAQ. The CDR3 runs 13 residues. The CDR3 here is CASSAPWASEQFF. The CDR3 nucleotides read TGTGCCAGCAGCGCCCCGTGGGCAAGTGAGCAGTTCTTC.

The chain combines TRBV6-1 with TRBJ2-6; TRBD1 or TRBD2 may be the D gene (5 bases each). V lost 7 bases, J lost 0 bases, and 19 bases lay in between. Germline V gene sequence: CDR1 MNHNS, CDR2 SASEGT. This CDR3 spans 18 amino acids. The CDR3 DNA follows: TGTGCCAGCACGGGACGGGACGCACCTTACTCTGGGGCCAACGTCCTGACTTTC. This gives the protein CASTGRDAPYSGANVLTF.

This clonotype has at least ten counts. The rearrangement links TRBV29-1 to TRBJ2-7; maybe TRBD1 (5 bases). CDR1 and CDR2 from the germline V gene are SQVTM and ANQGSEA. Trimming removed 4 bases from V and 0 bases from J, with 7 bases in between. The CDR3 spans 12 residues. In nucleotides, the CDR3 is TGCAGCGTTGTGACAGTCTCCTACGAGCAGTACTTC. Protein product: CSVVTVSYEQYF.

This sequence joins TRBV27 and TRBJ2-1; possibly TRBD1 for D (5 bases). V lost 2 bases and J 6 bases, leaving 14 bases between the germline ends. This CDR3 has 15 amino acids. Germline V gives CDR1 MNHEY, CDR2 SMNVEV (reference sequence). In DNA form, the CDR3 reads TGTGCCAGCAGTTTAATTGGGCAGGGTGGCAATGAGCAGTTCTTC. Translating it yields CASSLIGQGGNEQFF.

As regards this clonotype: A read error is possible here, since a much larger clone lies one base away. The gene calls are TRBV20-1 and TRBJ2-1, with TRBD2 identical over 8 bases. CDR1 is DFQATT and CDR2 is SNEGSKA in the germline V gene (reference sequence). The CDR3 contains 12 residues. The CDR3 sequence is CSASGFFNEQFF. Here the CDR3 DNA reads TGCAGCGCTAGCGGGTTCTTCAATGAGCAGTTCTTC.

In its sample, this clonotype was seen many times. The chain recombines TRBV5-1 with TRBJ1-4, with D unresolved. CDR3 length: 15 residues. The germline V gene has CDR1 SGHRS and CDR2 YFSETQ. V was clipped by 5 bases and J by 3 bases, with 14 bases between them. The CDR3 DNA sequence: TGCGCCAGCAGGGACCTGACCCGGGCTAATGAAAAACTGTTTTTT. Its translation is CASRDLTRANEKLFF.

This chain joins TRBV28 and TRBJ2-2; 12 bases match TRBD1. V lost 3 bases and J lost 3; bases outside the gene matches: 11. The CDR3 sequence is 19 residues long. Germline V lookup: CDR1 MDHEN, CDR2 SYDVKM. The CDR3 here is CASSFWDRGRSVDTGELFF. The CDR3 nucleotides are TGTGCCAGCAGTTTCTGGGACAGGGGGCGATCCGTTGACACCGGGGAGCTGTTTTTT.